The 25 T cell receptor beta chains below all came from one sample that was sequenced in a study of control samples from healthy donors and cancer patients. Data came from immunoSEQ multiplex PCR; TCRdb stores just in-frame clones and leaves some out. The data contain under 80,000 clones, 93% of them singletons. The sequencing input was PBMCs. These receptors were collected from a woman aged 35 to 49 with lung cancer.

This sequence joins TRBV4-2 and TRBJ2-7; 8 bases match TRBD1. V lost 2 bases to trimming and J lost 0 bases; unmatched junction nucleotides: 3. The CDR3 has 15 residues. From germline, CDR1 is LGHNA and CDR2 YNFKEQ. The CDR3 sequence: CASSQQGQGSYEQYF. CDR3 sequence (DNA): TGTGCCAGCAGCCAACAAGGACAGGGCTCCTACGAGCAGTACTTC.

This clone has only one observation. The rearrangement links TRBV30 to TRBJ2-2, with TRBD2 matching over 10 bases. Germline V gene data show CDR1 as GTSNPN and CDR2 as SVGIG (reference sequence). The length of the CDR3 is 14 residues. J gave up 8 bases and V 4 bases, and 7 bases lay outside the gene matches. The CDR3 nucleotides are TGTGCCTGGAAGCGGGAGGGGATCGGAGGGGAGCTGTTTTTT. This encodes CAWKREGIGGELFF. Looking up the rest from reference TRBV30 and TRBJ2-2 gives the full variable domain: SQTIHQWPATLVQPVGSPLSLECTVEGTSNPNLYWYRQAAGRGLQLLFYSVGIGQISSEVPQNLSASRPQDRQFILSSKKLLLSDSGFYLCAWKREGIGGELFFGEGSRLTVL.

This chain uses TRBV6-5 with TRBJ2-6, with D perhaps matching TRBD1 (6 bases). Deletions cut 6 bases from V and 2 bases from J, with 11 bases between. The CDR3 sequence is 15 residues long. Germline values: CDR1 MNHEY, CDR2 SVGAGI. The CDR3 region is CASRPGDPGANVLTF. The DNA for the CDR3 is TGTGCCAGCAGGCCAGGGGACCCTGGGGCCAACGTCCTGACTTTC.

This chain joins TRBV30 and TRBJ1-2; TRBD1 agrees at 10 bases. Germline V lookup: CDR1 GTSNPN, CDR2 SVGIG (reference sequence). The length of the CDR3 is 14 residues. Trimming removed 0 bases from V and 4 bases from J; junction bases left unmatched: 2. CDR3 in DNA: TGTGCCTGGAGTGTGTGGACAGGGGGCTATGGCTACACCTTC. This codes for CAWSVWTGGYGYTF.

CDR3 DNA sequence: TGCGCCAGCAGCTCTGGGGGAAGCAAAGAGACCCAGTACTTC. Amino acids: CASSSGGSKETQYF. The rearrangement links TRBV5-1 to TRBJ2-5; the D gene could be TRBD1 or TRBD2 (5 bases each). The germline V gene has CDR1 SGHRS and CDR2 YFSETQ. The CDR3 sequence is 14 residues long. The germline V and J ends were trimmed by 3 bases and 3 bases, with 12 bases remaining between them.

This clone was seen only once. This chain joins TRBV27 and TRBJ2-3; D perhaps matches TRBD2 (6 bases). The V and J ends lost 6 bases and 5 bases respectively, with 21 bases between them. This CDR3 region has 16 residues. Germline V lookup: CDR1 MNHEY, CDR2 SMNVEV (reference sequence). CDR3 nucleotides: TGTGCCAGCAGCGAGAGGGACTTCCCGAGTGGAGATACGCAGTATTTT. It is translated as CASSERDFPSGDTQYF.

V gene TRBV19 combines with J gene TRBJ1-1; D not resolved. CDR3 length: 13 amino acids. Trimming removed 5 bases at V and 4 bases at J, with 11 bases between. Germline V lookup: CDR1 LNHDA, CDR2 SQIVND (reference sequence). In DNA form, the CDR3 reads TGTGCCAGTAGTCGCCTCGGGAGCACTGAAGCTTTCTTT. It specifies CASSRLGSTEAFF.

The chain uses TRBV10-2 and TRBJ1-3; D perhaps matches TRBD1 (6 bases). Trimming shortened V by 6 bases and J by 4 bases, and 16 bases separated the two germline ends. There are 15 residues in the CDR3. Germline V gives CDR1 WSHSY, CDR2 SAAADI. The CDR3 DNA follows: TGCGCCAGCAGCAAAGCGGACAGTTCGGGAAACACCATATATTTT. This translates into CASSKADSSGNTIYF.

The rearrangement joins TRBV6-1 to TRBJ1-6, with unresolved D. Looked up from germline, CDR1 is MNHNS and CDR2 is SASEGT. CDR3 length: 16 residues. V shed 4 bases and J shed 0 bases, with 10 bases lying between them. Written as DNA, the CDR3 is TGTGCCAGCAGTGTTCCCGTGAGCTCCTATAATTCACCCCTCCACTTT. Residues: CASSVPVSSYNSPLHF.

The chain is built from TRBV3-1 (or the pseudogene TRBV3-2) and TRBJ1-1; D gene uncertain. The germline V gene encodes CDR1 LGHDT and CDR2 YNNKEL (reference sequence). CDR3 size: 16 residues. V lost 3 bases and J lost 0, with 14 bases in between. The CDR3 reads CASSHRGKLMNTEAFF. CDR3 in DNA: TGTGCCAGCAGCCACCGGGGTAAACTAATGAACACTGAAGCTTTCTTT.

The chain combines TRBV11-2 with TRBJ2-3; D could derive from TRBD1 or TRBD2 (5 bases each). In germline, CDR1 is SGHAT, CDR2 FQNNGV. Trimming stripped 3 bases from V and 6 bases from J, with 10 bases between. This CDR3 has 13 residues. CDR3 residues: CASSFLGVDTQYF. The CDR3, as DNA: TGTGCCAGCAGCTTTTTGGGGGTGGATACGCAGTATTTT.

The chain employs TRBV18 and TRBJ2-5; 7 bases map to TRBD2. Germline assignment: CDR1 KGHSH and CDR2 LQKENI. With V trimmed by 0 bases and J by 5 bases, 12 bases remained unmatched. CDR3 length: 17 amino acids. CDR3 DNA: TGTGCCAGCTCACCACCGGGCGGGGGTACTGGTGTGGAGACCCAGTACTTC. This gives the protein CASSPPGGGTGVETQYF. Full variable domain (rest looked up from reference TRBV18 and TRBJ2-5): NAGVMQNPRHLVRRRGQEARLRCSPMKGHSHVYWYRQLPEEGLKFMVYLQKENIIDESGMPKERFSAEFPKEGPSILRIQQVVRGDSAAYFCASSPPGGGTGVETQYFGPGTRLLVL.

J is TRBJ1-2 and V is TRBV28; weak D call: TRBD1 (5 bases). Looked up from germline, CDR1 is MDHEN and CDR2 is SYDVKM. The CDR3 is 15 residues long. V lost 10 bases and J lost 0, with 18 bases in between. The CDR3 DNA follows: TGTGCCACCAGGGTTTTAAGCATGGCTAACTATGGCTACACCTTC. It codes for CATRVLSMANYGYTF.

This clone has only one observation. The rearrangement uses TRBV3-1 (or the pseudogene TRBV3-2) and TRBJ2-2; D not certain. CDR3 size: 18 residues. V was cut by 0 bases and J by 0 bases, with 14 bases left in between. The germline gives CDR1 LGHDT, CDR2 YNNKEL (reference sequence). As DNA, the CDR3 is TGTGCCAGCAGCCAAGAGGTAGCTAGGACCCCGAACACCGGGGAGCTGTTTTTT. Translation gives CASSQEVARTPNTGELFF.

This clone was seen once. The chain uses TRBV10-2 and TRBJ1-4; D is ambiguous. Germline V gene sequence: CDR1 WSHSY, CDR2 SAAADI. The length of the CDR3 is 15 residues. The V end was cut by 3 bases, the J end by 7 bases, with 15 bases between. The CDR3 spells CASSEVFAGPEKLFF. CDR3 DNA sequence: TGCGCCAGCAGTGAAGTTTTTGCAGGCCCTGAAAAACTGTTTTTT.

V is TRBV11-2 and J is TRBJ2-7; D is unclear. With 2 bases removed from V and 1 base from J, the gap between germline ends came to 15 bases. In germline, CDR1 is SGHAT, CDR2 FQNNGV. The CDR3 contains 16 residues. The CDR3: CASSLRWAGPSYEQYF. Here the CDR3 DNA reads TGTGCCAGCAGCTTAAGATGGGCTGGACCTTCCTACGAGCAGTACTTC.

CDR3 coding DNA: TGTGCCAGCAGGGACCCGGGACAGGGGGATAGAGGGGAAGCTTTCTTT. This translates into CASRDPGQGDRGEAFF. The V call is TRBV27, the J call TRBJ1-1; 11 bases are a match to TRBD1. CDR3 length: 16 residues. Germline loops: CDR1 MNHEY, CDR2 SMNVEV (reference sequence). The V and J ends lost 6 bases and 8 bases, in that order; junction bases with no gene match: 14.

The rearrangement uses TRBV7-2 and TRBJ2-1, with TRBD2 identical over 8 bases. Germline V gene lookup returns CDR1 SGHTA and CDR2 FQGNSA. The CDR3 is made up of 15 amino acids. Trimming cost V 0 bases and J 10 bases; bases outside gene matches: 8. In DNA form, the CDR3 reads TGTGCCAGCAGCTTAGCGCGGAGCGGGGGAAAAGAGCAGTTCTTC. Amino acids: CASSLARSGGKEQFF.

This clone has just one count. In nucleotides, the CDR3 is TGTGCCAGCAGCCCACAGGGTAGAAACACCATATATTTT. Encoded protein: CASSPQGRNTIYF. The genes are TRBV9 and TRBJ1-3; D possibly corresponds to TRBD1 (6 bases). CDR1 SGDLS and CDR2 YYNGEE come from the germline V gene. V lost 4 bases, J lost 5 bases, and 10 bases lay in between. This CDR3 has 13 residues.

This clone was observed a few times. The chain has TRBV2 and TRBJ1-3; D gene uncertain. Trimming pared 3 bases from V and 1 base from J, leaving 10 bases between. The germline gives CDR1 SNHLY, CDR2 FYNNEI. The CDR3 is made up of 15 amino acids. This CDR3 reads CASSETPPSGNTIYF. The CDR3 DNA sequence: TGTGCCAGCAGTGAGACGCCCCCTTCTGGAAACACCATATATTTT.

This clone was counted only a few times. The chain recombines TRBV5-4 with TRBJ2-3; the D call may be TRBD1 or TRBD2 (6 bases each). Per germline, CDR1 SGHNT and CDR2 YYREEE (reference sequence). V was clipped by 4 bases and J by 2 bases, with 11 bases between them. There are 14 residues in the CDR3. CDR3 loop: CASSPGGNTDTQYF. The CDR3 DNA is TGTGCCAGCAGCCCCGGGGGCAACACAGATACGCAGTATTTT.

This chain joins TRBV28 and TRBJ1-1; a possible D gene is TRBD1 (5 bases). The CDR3 has 13 residues. Trimming shortened V by 6 bases and J by 6 bases, and 14 bases separated the two germline ends. CDR1 is MDHEN, CDR2 SYDVKM, per germline. CDR3 nucleotide sequence: TGTGCCAGCAGCCCTACCGACAGCCCTGAAGCTTTCTTT. Amino acid sequence: CASSPTDSPEAFF.

V is TRBV5-6 and J is TRBJ1-3; no firm D call. V gave up 2 bases and J gave up 0 bases, with 15 bases separating them. CDR3 size: 17 residues. Germline V gene sequence: CDR1 SGHDT, CDR2 YYEEEE. The CDR3 DNA is TGTGCCAGCAGCTTTAAACCATTCTACCCCTCTGGAAACACCATATATTTT. Its translation is CASSFKPFYPSGNTIYF.

This rearrangement joins TRBV5-4 to TRBJ2-3; possibly TRBD1 or TRBD2 for D (6 bases each). Looked up from germline, CDR1 is SGHNT and CDR2 is YYREEE (reference sequence). The CDR3 is made up of 15 amino acids. Trimming shortened V by 2 bases and J by 6 bases, and 16 bases separated the two germline ends. CDR3 DNA sequence: TGTGCCAGCAGCTTCGACAGGAGGGCGCGGGATACGCAGTATTTT. This codes for CASSFDRRARDTQYF.

The chain carries TRBV9 and TRBJ2-2; possibly TRBD2 for D (5 bases). CDR1 and CDR2 (germline): SGDLS, YYNGEE. The CDR3 is 19 amino acids. V was clipped by 0 bases and J by 5 bases, with 23 bases between them. DNA for the CDR3: TGTGCCAGCAGCGTAGCTTTGAAGGACTTCACCTTCCAAACCGGGGAGCTGTTTTTT. It codes for CASSVALKDFTFQTGELFF. Using reference TRBV9 and TRBJ2-2 for the parts outside the CDR3, the full variable domain is DSGVTQTPKHLITATGQRVTLRCSPRSGDLSVYWYQQSLDQGLQFLIQYYNGEERAKGNILERFSAQQFPDLHSELNLSSLELGDSALYFCASSVALKDFTFQTGELFFGEGSRLTVL.